This record concerns one T cell receptor beta chain sequence. Its antigen is not known. A read error may account for a junction end that differs from germline. This CDR3 has 16 amino acids. The germline CDR1 and CDR2 sequences are SGHTA and FQGNSA. Tagging with unique molecular identifiers was a feature of the TCR beta cDNA libraries. TCRdb used MiXCR to reprocess the PCR reads, holding one entry per CDR3 protein. Seen here are some 690,000 distinct CDR3 sequences, 25% to 30% observed once, and the top ten hold under 0.7%. The data were taken from a study of post-analysis software for immune sequencing data. Notes on the study in general: Relative to controls, patients had 5 or 6 TRBV segments at higher frequency, with TRBV5-6, TRBV5-1 and TRBV20-1 among these.

The sample consisted of blood. This TCR came from a girl aged 5-17 years with multiple sclerosis. The V call is TRBV7-2, the J call TRBJ2-2; TRBD1 aligns across 11 bases. The DNA for the CDR3 is TGTGTCAGCAGCCGAGGGGGGACAGGGGGAGCCGGGGAGCTGTTTTTT. Translating it yields CVSSRGGTGGAGELFF.